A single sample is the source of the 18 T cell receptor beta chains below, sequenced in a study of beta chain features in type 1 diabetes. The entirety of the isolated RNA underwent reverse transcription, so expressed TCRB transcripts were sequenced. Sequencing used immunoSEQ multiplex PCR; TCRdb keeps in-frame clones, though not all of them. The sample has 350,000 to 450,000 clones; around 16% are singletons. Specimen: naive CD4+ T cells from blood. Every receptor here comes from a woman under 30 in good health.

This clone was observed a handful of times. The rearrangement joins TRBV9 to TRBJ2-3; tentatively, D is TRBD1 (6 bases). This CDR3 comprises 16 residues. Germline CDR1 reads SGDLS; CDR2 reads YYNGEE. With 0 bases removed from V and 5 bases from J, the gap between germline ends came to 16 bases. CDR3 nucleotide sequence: TGTGCCAGCAGCGTAGCATCATCAGGGGTGGGAGATACGCAGTATTTT. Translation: CASSVASSGVGDTQYF.

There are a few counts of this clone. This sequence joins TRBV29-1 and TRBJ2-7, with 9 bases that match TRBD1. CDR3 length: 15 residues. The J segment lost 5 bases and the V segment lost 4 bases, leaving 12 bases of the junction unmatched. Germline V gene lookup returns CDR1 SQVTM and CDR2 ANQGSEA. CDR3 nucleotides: TGCAGCGTTGGGGGCCGGACAGGGGTGGGAAACGAGCAGTACTTC. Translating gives CSVGGRTGVGNEQYF.

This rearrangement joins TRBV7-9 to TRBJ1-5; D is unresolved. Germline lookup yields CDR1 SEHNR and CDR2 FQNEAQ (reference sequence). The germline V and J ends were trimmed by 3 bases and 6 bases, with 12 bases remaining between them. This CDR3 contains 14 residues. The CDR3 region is CASSFEGNVQPQHF. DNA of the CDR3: TGTGCCAGCAGCTTCGAGGGCAATGTTCAGCCCCAGCATTTT.

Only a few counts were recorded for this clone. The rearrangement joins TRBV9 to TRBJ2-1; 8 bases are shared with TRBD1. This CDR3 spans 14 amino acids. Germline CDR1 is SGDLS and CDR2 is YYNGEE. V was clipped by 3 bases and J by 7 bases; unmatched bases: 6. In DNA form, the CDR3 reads TGTGCCAGCAGCGCCAGCCAGGGGGCTAATGAGCAGTTCTTC. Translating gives CASSASQGANEQFF.

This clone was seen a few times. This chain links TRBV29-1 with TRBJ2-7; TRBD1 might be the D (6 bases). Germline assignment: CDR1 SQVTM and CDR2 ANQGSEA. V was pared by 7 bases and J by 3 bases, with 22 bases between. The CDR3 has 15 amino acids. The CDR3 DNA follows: TGCAGCGCCCAAGACCCGGGACACCTTAACTACGAGCAGTACTTC. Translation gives CSAQDPGHLNYEQYF.

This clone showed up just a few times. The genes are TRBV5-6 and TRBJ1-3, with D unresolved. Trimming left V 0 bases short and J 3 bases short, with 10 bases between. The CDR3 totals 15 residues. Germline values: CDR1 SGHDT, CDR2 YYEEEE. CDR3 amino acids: CASSLVNPIGNTIYF. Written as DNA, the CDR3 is TGTGCCAGCAGCTTGGTTAACCCTATTGGAAACACCATATATTTT.

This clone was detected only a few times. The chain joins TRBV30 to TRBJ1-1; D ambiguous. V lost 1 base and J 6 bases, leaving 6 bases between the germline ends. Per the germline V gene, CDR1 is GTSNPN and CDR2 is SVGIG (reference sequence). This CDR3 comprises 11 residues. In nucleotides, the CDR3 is TGTGCCTGGAGTGGGGCAGCTGAAGCTTTCTTT. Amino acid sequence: CAWSGAAEAFF.

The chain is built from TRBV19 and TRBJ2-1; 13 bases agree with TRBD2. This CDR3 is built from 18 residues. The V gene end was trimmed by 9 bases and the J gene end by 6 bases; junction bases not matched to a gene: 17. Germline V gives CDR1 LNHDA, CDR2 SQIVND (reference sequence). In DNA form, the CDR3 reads TGTGCCAGCCGAACGGGACGTTGGACTAGCGGGAGCTTCAATGAGCAGTTCTTC. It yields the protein CASRTGRWTSGSFNEQFF.

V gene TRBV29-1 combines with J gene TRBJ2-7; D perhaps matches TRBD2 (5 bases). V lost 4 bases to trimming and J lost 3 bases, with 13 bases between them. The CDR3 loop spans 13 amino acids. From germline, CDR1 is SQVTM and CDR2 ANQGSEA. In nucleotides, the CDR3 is TGCAGCGTTGGAGGGTTGTCTCACTACGAGCAGTACTTC. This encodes CSVGGLSHYEQYF.

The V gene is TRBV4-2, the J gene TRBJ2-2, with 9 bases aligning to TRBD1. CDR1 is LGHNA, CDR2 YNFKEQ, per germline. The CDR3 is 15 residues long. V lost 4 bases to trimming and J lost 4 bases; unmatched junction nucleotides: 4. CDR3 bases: TGTGCCAGCAGCCCTGGGACAGGGCCCACCGGGGAGCTGTTTTTT. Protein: CASSPGTGPTGELFF.

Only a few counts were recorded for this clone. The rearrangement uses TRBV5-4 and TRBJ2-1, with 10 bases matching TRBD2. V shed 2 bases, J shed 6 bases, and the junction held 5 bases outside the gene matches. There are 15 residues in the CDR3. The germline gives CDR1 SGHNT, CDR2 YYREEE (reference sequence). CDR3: CASSFPLAGANEQFF. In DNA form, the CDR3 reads TGTGCCAGCAGCTTTCCGCTAGCGGGAGCCAATGAGCAGTTCTTC.

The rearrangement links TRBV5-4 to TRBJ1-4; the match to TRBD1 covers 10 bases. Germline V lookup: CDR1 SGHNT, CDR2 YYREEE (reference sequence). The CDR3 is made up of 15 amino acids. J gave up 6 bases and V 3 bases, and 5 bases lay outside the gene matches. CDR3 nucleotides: TGTGCCAGCAGCTCCGGGACAGGGGCTTATGAAAAACTGTTTTTT. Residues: CASSSGTGAYEKLFF.

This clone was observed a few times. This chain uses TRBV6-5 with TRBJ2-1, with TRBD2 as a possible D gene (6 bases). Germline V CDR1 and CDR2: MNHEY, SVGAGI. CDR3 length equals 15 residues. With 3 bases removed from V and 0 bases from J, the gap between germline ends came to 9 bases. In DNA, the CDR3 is TGTGCCAGCAGTTATAGCGGAGCCTCCTACAATGAGCAGTTCTTC. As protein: CASSYSGASYNEQFF.

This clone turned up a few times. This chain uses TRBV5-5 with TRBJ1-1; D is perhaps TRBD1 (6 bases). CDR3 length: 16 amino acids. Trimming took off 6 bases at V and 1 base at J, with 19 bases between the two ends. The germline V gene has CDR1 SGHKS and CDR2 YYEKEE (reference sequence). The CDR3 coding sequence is TGTGCCAGCACGATAGGCCCAGGGGCCAGGAACACTGAAGCTTTCTTT. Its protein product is CASTIGPGARNTEAFF.

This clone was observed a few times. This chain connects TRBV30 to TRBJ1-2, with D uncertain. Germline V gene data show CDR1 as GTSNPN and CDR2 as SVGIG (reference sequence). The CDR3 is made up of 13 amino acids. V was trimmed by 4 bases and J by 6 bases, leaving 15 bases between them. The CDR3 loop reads CAWNLRFSNGYTF. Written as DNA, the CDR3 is TGTGCCTGGAATCTCAGGTTCAGCAATGGCTACACCTTC.

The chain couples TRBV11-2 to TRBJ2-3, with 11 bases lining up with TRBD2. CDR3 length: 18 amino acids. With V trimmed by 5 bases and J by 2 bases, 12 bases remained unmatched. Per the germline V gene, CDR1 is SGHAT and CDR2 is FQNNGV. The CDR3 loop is CASSPNGGLAATTDTQYF. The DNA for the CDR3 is TGTGCCAGCAGCCCGAATGGGGGACTAGCGGCGACCACAGATACGCAGTATTTT.

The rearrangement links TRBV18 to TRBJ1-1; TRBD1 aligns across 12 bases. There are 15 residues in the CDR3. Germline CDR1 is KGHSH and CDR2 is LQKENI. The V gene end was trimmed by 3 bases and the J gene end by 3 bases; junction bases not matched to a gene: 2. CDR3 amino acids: CASSPGQGAYTEAFF. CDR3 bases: TGTGCCAGCTCACCGGGACAGGGGGCGTACACTGAAGCTTTCTTT.

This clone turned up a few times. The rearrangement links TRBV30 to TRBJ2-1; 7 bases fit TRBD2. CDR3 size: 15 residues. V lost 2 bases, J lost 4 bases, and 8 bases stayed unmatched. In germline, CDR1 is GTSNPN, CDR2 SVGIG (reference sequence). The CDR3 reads CAWSPSGILYNEQFF. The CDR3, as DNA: TGTGCCTGGAGTCCTAGCGGAATACTTTACAATGAGCAGTTCTTC.